This T cell receptor (beta chain) was captured in a study of beta chain features in type 1 diabetes. Points from the study as a whole: Researchers cautioned that cDNA sequencing could over-represent cells with high TCR expression. Shorter templates might be favored by PCR, equally in patients and controls. Shorter TCRB CDR3s, moderately but significantly so, marked every one of the four CD4+ subsets in Type 1 diabetes patients.

Of the isolated RNA, all was reverse transcribed, and so the sequenced material was expressed TCRB transcripts. A few million reads, on average, came from each naive, central memory and regulatory T cell sample. Libraries were prepared by immunoSEQ multiplex PCR; TCRdb keeps only in-frame clonotypes and omits some of them. The sample holds about 410,000 clones, approximately 14% seen once. Notes on this clone: Its antigen is undetermined.

The germline V gene encodes CDR1 SGHTA and CDR2 FQGNSA. CDR3 length equals 15 residues. Unmatched junction bases numbered 7, after V lost 2 bases and J lost 5 bases. The sequence derives from a man aged 25 to 40 in good health. The specimen sequenced was naive CD4+ T cells from blood. The chain has TRBV7-2 and TRBJ2-7; 9 nucleotides align to TRBD1. CDR3 coding DNA: TGTGCCAGCAGCTTAACAAGGGACAGGGCCCACGAGCAGTACTTC. Encoded protein: CASSLTRDRAHEQYF.